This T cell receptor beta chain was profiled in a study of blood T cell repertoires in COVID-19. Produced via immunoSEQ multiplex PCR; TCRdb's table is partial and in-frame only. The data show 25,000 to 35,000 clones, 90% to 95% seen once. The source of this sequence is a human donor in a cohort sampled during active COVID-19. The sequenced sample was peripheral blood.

The CDR3 sequence: CASSLVRGNYGYTF. The CDR3, as DNA: TGTGCCAGCAGTTTAGTCCGGGGGAACTATGGCTACACCTTC. V gene TRBV28 combines with J gene TRBJ1-2; possible D gene TRBD1, 5 bases. The CDR3 has 14 amino acids. Germline-derived CDR1 and CDR2 are MDHEN and SYDVKM. Trimming removed 2 bases at V and 2 bases at J, with 9 bases between.